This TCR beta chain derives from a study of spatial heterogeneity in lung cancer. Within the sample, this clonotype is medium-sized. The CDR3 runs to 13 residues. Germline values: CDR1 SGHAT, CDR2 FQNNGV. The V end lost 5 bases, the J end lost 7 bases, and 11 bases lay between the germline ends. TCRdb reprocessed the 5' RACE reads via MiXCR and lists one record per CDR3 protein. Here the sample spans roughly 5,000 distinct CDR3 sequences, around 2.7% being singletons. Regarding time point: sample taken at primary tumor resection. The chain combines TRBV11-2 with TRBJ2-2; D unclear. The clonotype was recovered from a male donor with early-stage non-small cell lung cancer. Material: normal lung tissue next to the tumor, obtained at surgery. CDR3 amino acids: CASSLTMRGELFF. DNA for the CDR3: TGTGCCAGCAGCCTGACGATGCGCGGGGAGCTGTTTTTT.